This paragraph reports one T cell receptor beta chain. The sample comes from a study of blood T cell repertoires in COVID-19. For the study at large: Sample material is recorded as cDNA or gDNA derived from T cells, B-cell-depleted T cells, or PBMCs.

In the source study's methods: Amplification with reference gene primers provided the estimates of nucleated cell counts. The table came from immunoSEQ multiplex PCR; TCRdb's copy has only in-frame clones and leaves some out. V and J calls plus clone size are reproduced from that table; the DNA served to infer D and trimming. This sample has around 100,000 clones, with approximately 83% found just once. V shed 2 bases and J shed 4 bases, with 7 bases lying between them. The CDR3 length is 13 residues. CDR1 is SGHKS and CDR2 is YYEKEE in the germline V gene (reference sequence). Material for sequencing was peripheral blood. The receptor was isolated from a man in his fifties or sixties with acute or convalescent COVID-19. The rearrangement joins TRBV5-5 to TRBJ1-5; D gene uncertain. CDR3: CASSLGLNQPQHF. The CDR3 DNA reads TGTGCCAGCAGCTTAGGACTTAATCAGCCCCAGCATTTT.